This T cell receptor (beta chain) is from a study of control samples from healthy donors and cancer patients. Method: immunoSEQ multiplex PCR; TCRdb's copy keeps in-frame clones and lacks some. The table lists roughly 190,000 clones, with about 2.2% in the top ten. Trimming cost V 10 bases and J 8 bases, with 12 bases left between them. The CDR3 is 12 residues long. The chain is built from TRBV12-3 or TRBV12-4 and TRBJ1-6; no reliable D call. Material for sequencing was blood. The TCR was taken from a woman in her thirties in good health. The CDR3 spells CATCHPDSPLHF. The CDR3 DNA sequence: TGTGCCACCTGTCATCCCGATTCACCCCTCCACTTT.